This T cell receptor (beta chain) was observed in a study of blood T cell repertoires in COVID-19. Overall study context: PBMCs, B-cell-depleted T cells, or T cells were the source of the cDNA or gDNA that made up the material.

The method was immunoSEQ multiplex PCR; TCRdb's version includes in-frame clones alone and lacks a portion of them. The table shows some 250,000 clones, with roughly 80% occurring only once. V lost 0 bases and J 1 base, leaving 12 bases between the germline ends. Germline V CDR1 and CDR2: GTSNPN, SVGIG (reference sequence). This CDR3 region has 15 residues. The TCR sequence derives from a woman of 80 years or more with acute or convalescent COVID-19. This chain links TRBV30 with TRBJ1-2; D is ambiguous. Sequences were obtained from peripheral blood. The CDR3 spells CAWSVRSGYNYGYTF. The CDR3 region has the DNA TGTGCCTGGAGTGTAAGGTCAGGATATAACTATGGCTACACCTTC.